Listed below are T cell receptor beta chains from one sample, sequenced in a study of cytomegalovirus exposure and HLA in healthy donors. TCRdb's copy holds only in-frame clones and misses some; the assay was immunoSEQ multiplex PCR. This table holds over 150,000 clones, about four fifths found once. Sequenced sample: PBMCs. These receptors were collected from a man aged 25 to 45 in good health and CMV-seropositive. Both conserved end residues are part of each CDR3. A D gene is named only where the DNA matches it firmly. A row's size may be missing; if present it is once, few, many or a size class.

size: -; V: TRBV29-1; D: -; J: TRBJ2-7; CDR3: CSVSRDFDEQYF; DNA: TGCAGCGTTTCGCGGGATTTCGACGAGCAGTACTTC
size: few; V: TRBV30; D: TRBD1; J: TRBJ1-3; CDR3: CAWSVLRTGGSGNTIYF; DNA: TGTGCCTGGAGTGTCCTAAGGACAGGCGGCTCTGGAAACACCATATATTTT
size: -; V: TRBV5-1; D: -; J: TRBJ2-3; CDR3: CASSLGPQTDTQYF; DNA: TGCGCCAGCAGCTTGGGACCACAGACAGATACGCAGTATTTT
size: -; V: TRBV4-1; D: TRBD2; J: TRBJ2-7; CDR3: CASSQSGLTYEQYF; DNA: TGCGCCAGCAGCCAATCGGGACTAACCTACGAGCAGTACTTC
size: -; V: TRBV5-1; D: TRBD1; J: TRBJ2-3; CDR3: CASSLEDRGRTDTQYF; DNA: TGCGCCAGCAGCTTGGAAGACAGGGGGAGGACAGATACGCAGTATTTT
size: -; V: TRBV2; D: -; J: TRBJ2-1; CDR3: CASSTKIGNEQFF; DNA: TGTGCCAGCTCGACCAAAATCGGGAATGAGCAGTTCTTC
size: -; V: TRBV5-4; D: TRBD2; J: TRBJ2-1; CDR3: CASSLVSLAGREQFF; DNA: TGTGCCAGCAGCTTGGTCAGCCTAGCGGGAAGGGAGCAGTTCTTC
size: -; V: TRBV27; D: TRBD2; J: TRBJ2-7; CDR3: CASSLSTTSGSISYEQYF; DNA: TGTGCCAGCAGTTTATCCACGACTAGCGGGTCGATCTCCTACGAGCAGTACTTC
size: -; V: TRBV5-5; D: TRBD1; J: TRBJ1-2; CDR3: CASSFVDRAPNYGYTF; DNA: TGTGCCAGCAGCTTCGTGGACAGGGCTCCTAACTATGGCTACACCTTC
size: -; V: TRBV30; D: TRBD2; J: TRBJ2-2; CDR3: CAWSPGLANTGELFF; DNA: TGTGCCTGGAGTCCGGGACTAGCGAACACCGGGGAGCTGTTTTTT
size: -; V: TRBV9; D: TRBD2; J: TRBJ2-3; CDR3: CASSNPGLASTDTQYF; DNA: TGTGCCAGCAGCAACCCGGGACTAGCGAGCACAGATACGCAGTATTTT
size: -; V: TRBV10-2; D: -; J: TRBJ1-1; CDR3: CASIGTSYTEAFF; DNA: TGCGCCAGCATTGGGACATCTTACACTGAAGCTTTCTTT
size: -; V: TRBV19; D: -; J: TRBJ2-7; CDR3: CASSIGQGREQYF; DNA: TGTGCCAGTAGTATCGGCCAGGGTCGCGAGCAGTACTTC
size: -; V: TRBV7-3; D: TRBD1; J: TRBJ1-3; CDR3: CASSLVGQGSGNTIYF; DNA: TGTGCCAGCAGCTTGGTGGGACAGGGTTCGGGAAACACCATATATTTT
size: few; V: TRBV2; D: -; J: TRBJ2-5; CDR3: CASSGTEETQYF; DNA: TGTGCCAGCAGTGGGACAGAAGAGACCCAGTACTTC
size: -; V: TRBV5-4; D: TRBD1; J: TRBJ2-7; CDR3: CASSQDRGREQYF; DNA: TGTGCCAGCAGCCAGGACAGGGGCAGGGAGCAGTACTTC
size: -; V: TRBV5-1; D: -; J: TRBJ2-1; CDR3: CASSGVGPDYNEQFF; DNA: TGCGCCAGCTCCGGGGTTGGGCCAGACTACAATGAGCAGTTCTTC
size: -; V: TRBV30; D: -; J: TRBJ2-7; CDR3: CAWSLTGIEQYF; DNA: TGTGCCTGGAGTCTCACAGGGATCGAGCAGTACTTC
size: -; V: TRBV9; D: TRBD1; J: TRBJ2-1; CDR3: CASSDNRGSSYNEQFF; DNA: TGTGCCAGCAGCGACAACAGGGGAAGCTCCTACAATGAGCAGTTCTTC
size: once; V: TRBV7-2; D: -; J: TRBJ1-2; CDR3: CASSFSEGVYGYTF; DNA: TGTGCCAGCAGCTTCAGCGAGGGGGTCTATGGCTACACCTTC
size: -; V: TRBV12-5; D: -; J: TRBJ2-3; CDR3: CASGLVVAPSKDTQYF; DNA: TGTGCTAGTGGTTTGGTAGTCGCCCCTAGTAAAGATACGCAGTATTTT
size: -; V: TRBV9; D: TRBD2; J: TRBJ2-2; CDR3: CASSAQLAYTGELFF; DNA: TGTGCCAGCAGCGCTCAACTAGCGTACACCGGGGAGCTGTTTTTT
size: -; V: TRBV7-9; D: -; J: TRBJ1-1; CDR3: CASSFGGNTEAFF; DNA: TGTGCCAGCAGCTTCGGGGGTAACACTGAAGCTTTCTTT
size: -; V: TRBV6-5; D: -; J: TRBJ1-1; CDR3: CASTDSTVNTEAFF; DNA: TGTGCCAGCACGGACTCCACAGTGAACACTGAAGCTTTCTTT
size: -; V: TRBV25-1; D: -; J: TRBJ1-6; CDR3: CASSEVGGLGNSPLHF; DNA: TGTGCCAGCAGTGAGGTAGGGGGATTGGGCAATTCACCCCTCCACTTT
size: -; V: TRBV18; D: -; J: TRBJ1-2; CDR3: CASSPRRGGDYGYTF; DNA: TGTGCCAGCTCACCACGTAGGGGAGGGGACTATGGCTACACCTTC
size: -; V: TRBV9; D: -; J: TRBJ2-2; CDR3: CASSVRENTGELFF; DNA: TGTGCCAGCAGCGTCCGGGAGAACACCGGGGAGCTGTTTTTT
size: -; V: TRBV27; D: -; J: TRBJ2-1; CDR3: CASSGLNEQFF; DNA: TGTGCCAGCAGTGGGCTCAATGAGCAGTTCTTC
size: -; V: TRBV19; D: -; J: TRBJ1-1; CDR3: CASTLQFNMNTEAFF; DNA: TGTGCCAGTACTCTCCAATTCAACATGAACACTGAAGCTTTCTTT
size: -; V: TRBV6-5; D: -; J: TRBJ1-5; CDR3: CASSLQGNQPQHF; DNA: TGTGCCAGCAGTCTCCAGGGTAATCAGCCCCAGCATTTT
size: -; V: TRBV5-1; D: TRBD2; J: TRBJ2-1; CDR3: CASSPGLAGGEEQFF; DNA: TGCGCCAGCAGTCCGGGACTAGCGGGAGGTGAAGAGCAGTTCTTC
size: once; V: TRBV19; D: -; J: TRBJ2-3; CDR3: CASSRGPNPSSTDTQYF; DNA: TGTGCCAGTAGTCGAGGTCCAAACCCATCTAGCACAGATACGCAGTATTTT
size: -; V: TRBV9; D: TRBD2; J: TRBJ2-3; CDR3: CASSAKAGASTDTQYF; DNA: TGTGCCAGCAGCGCCAAAGCGGGGGCTAGCACAGATACGCAGTATTTT
size: -; V: TRBV5-4; D: -; J: TRBJ2-7; CDR3: CASSLWSSYEQYF; DNA: TGTGCCAGCAGCTTGTGGAGCTCCTACGAGCAGTACTTC
size: -; V: TRBV11-2; D: -; J: TRBJ2-6; CDR3: CASNFNRFSGANVLTF; DNA: TGTGCCAGCAACTTTAACAGGTTCTCTGGGGCCAACGTCCTGACTTTC
size: -; V: TRBV6-5; D: -; J: TRBJ1-2; CDR3: CASRRHLNYGYTF; DNA: TGTGCCAGCAGAAGACACCTCAACTATGGCTACACCTTC
size: -; V: TRBV6-6; D: -; J: TRBJ2-7; CDR3: CASSFSGQRQTYEQYF; DNA: TGTGCCAGCAGTTTCTCCGGACAGAGACAGACCTACGAGCAGTACTTC
size: medium-sized; V: TRBV10-2; D: TRBD1; J: TRBJ2-7; CDR3: CASSESHGTGSYEQYF; DNA: TGCGCCAGCAGTGAGTCCCACGGGACAGGTTCCTACGAGCAGTACTTC
size: -; V: TRBV7-2; D: -; J: TRBJ1-3; CDR3: CASSPIHRQPGNTIYF; DNA: TGTGCCAGCAGCCCTATCCACAGGCAACCTGGAAACACCATATATTTT
size: -; V: TRBV6-1; D: -; J: TRBJ1-2; CDR3: CASSQELSGSNYGYTF; DNA: TGTGCCAGCAGTCAAGAACTGTCAGGGTCTAACTATGGCTACACCTTC
size: -; V: TRBV4-2; D: TRBD1; J: TRBJ1-1; CDR3: CASSQAGQGYTEAFF; DNA: TGTGCCAGCAGCCAAGCCGGACAGGGCTACACTGAAGCTTTCTTT
size: few; V: TRBV5-3; D: -; J: TRBJ1-3; CDR3: CARPGRPSGNTIYF; DNA: TGTGCCAGACCAGGGCGGCCCTCTGGAAACACCATATATTTT
size: -; V: TRBV6-5; D: TRBD2; J: TRBJ2-7; CDR3: CASSSQRGPSYEQYF; DNA: TGTGCCAGCAGTTCCCAGCGGGGGCCGTCCTACGAGCAGTACTTC
size: -; V: TRBV2; D: -; J: TRBJ2-7; CDR3: CASSVLLGGGDEQYF; DNA: TGTGCCAGCAGTGTGCTTCTGGGAGGGGGGGACGAGCAGTACTTC